These T cell receptor beta chains were read from a single sample in a study of cytomegalovirus exposure and HLA in healthy donors. The method was immunoSEQ multiplex PCR; TCRdb's version includes in-frame clones alone and lacks a portion of them. Here the sample spans about 200,000 clones, 75% to 80% being singletons. Material: PBMCs. All receptors come from a man aged 18 to 35 in good health and CMV-seronegative. Each CDR3 is given with its conserved first and last residue. D genes are given only for firm matches. Expanded clones are given a class, and other clones once, few, many or no size at all.

-,-,TRBV6-1,TRBJ1-3,CASTPAISGNTIYF,TGTGCCAGCACGCCAGCGATCTCTGGAAACACCATATATTTT
-,TRBD1,TRBV18,TRBJ1-1,CASSPLNLQGGTEAFF,TGTGCCAGCTCACCACTGAATCTCCAGGGGGGCACTGAAGCTTTCTTT
-,-,TRBV6-5,TRBJ1-5,CASRPGQKTQPQHF,TGTGCCAGCAGACCGGGACAAAAAACGCAGCCCCAGCATTTT
-,-,TRBV28,TRBJ2-7,CASSPPGTHEQYF,TGTGCCAGCAGTCCACCCGGGACACACGAGCAGTACTTC
-,-,TRBV30,TRBJ1-1,CAWSRGGGTEAFF,TGTGCCTGGAGTAGGGGGGGAGGCACTGAAGCTTTCTTT
-,TRBD1,TRBV30,TRBJ2-7,CAWSFRDRGEQYF,TGTGCCTGGAGTTTCCGGGACAGGGGCGAGCAGTACTTC
few,-,TRBV13,TRBJ2-1,CASSLEVGDEQFF,TGTGCCAGCAGCTTAGAGGTAGGGGATGAGCAGTTCTTC
-,TRBD1,TRBV28,TRBJ2-1,CASSDNNPGGPPPNEQFF,TGTGCCAGCAGCGACAACAACCCAGGGGGTCCTCCTCCCAATGAGCAGTTCTTC
-,-,TRBV10-3,TRBJ1-6,CATRTDRNSPLHF,TGTGCCACCAGGACAGACCGAAATTCACCCCTCCACTTT
-,TRBD1,TRBV27,TRBJ2-7,CASSLGQGALTYEQYF,TGTGCCAGCAGTCTGGGACAGGGGGCACTGACCTACGAGCAGTACTTC
-,-,TRBV19,TRBJ2-5,CASSITGGQETQYF,TGTGCCAGTAGTATTACCGGGGGCCAAGAGACCCAGTACTTC
-,-,TRBV11-2,TRBJ2-7,CASSGGQLLMSTYEQYF,TGTGCCAGCAGTGGCGGACAGCTACTTATGTCCACCTACGAGCAGTACTTC
-,-,TRBV7-8,TRBJ2-3,CASSFGTGVTDTQYF,TGTGCCAGCAGCTTTGGGACGGGGGTCACAGATACGCAGTATTTT
-,-,TRBV7-2,TRBJ2-7,CASSRGGQDYEQYF,TGTGCCAGCAGCCGGGGTGGTCAGGACTACGAGCAGTACTTC
-,TRBD1,TRBV10-3,TRBJ1-1,CAISETGGSNTEAFF,TGTGCCATCAGTGAGACAGGGGGCTCGAACACTGAAGCTTTCTTT
-,TRBD2,TRBV4-1,TRBJ2-7,CASSQADGLAGAYEQYF,TGCGCCAGCAGCCAAGCAGACGGACTAGCGGGGGCCTACGAGCAGTACTTC
-,TRBD1,TRBV27,TRBJ1-1,CASRLRGQVTEAFF,TGTGCCAGCAGACTCAGGGGGCAGGTCACTGAAGCTTTCTTT
-,-,TRBV2,TRBJ2-1,CASKGAAYNEQFF,TGTGCCAGCAAGGGAGCGGCCTACAATGAGCAGTTCTTC
-,-,TRBV4-1,TRBJ1-2,CASSQPTQTGLYGYTF,TGCGCCAGCAGCCAACCCACTCAGACGGGACTCTATGGCTACACCTTC
-,TRBD2,TRBV11-2,TRBJ2-1,CASSHRAGGYNEQFF,TGTGCCAGCAGCCACCGCGCGGGAGGATACAATGAGCAGTTCTTC
once,-,TRBV5-8,TRBJ2-7,CASITGLLGEQYF,TGTGCCAGCATTACGGGACTCTTGGGCGAGCAGTACTTC
-,-,TRBV1,TRBJ2-2,CTSSPRREVWELFF,TGCACCAGCAGCCCTAGACGGGAGGTATGGGAGCTGTTTTTT
few,-,TRBV15,TRBJ2-7,CATSRANYEQYF,TGTGCCACCAGCAGAGCTAACTACGAGCAGTACTTC
-,-,TRBV5-6,TRBJ2-1,CASSLLDSYNEQFF,TGTGCCAGCAGCTTGCTCGACTCATACAATGAGCAGTTCTTC
once,TRBD2,TRBV15,TRBJ2-1,CATSPPSGRAGYNEQFF,TGTGCCACCAGCCCGCCCAGCGGGAGGGCTGGCTACAATGAGCAGTTCTTC
-,-,TRBV9,TRBJ2-1,CASSDSGSWYNEQFF,TGTGCCAGCAGCGATAGCGGATCCTGGTACAATGAGCAGTTCTTC
-,TRBD2,TRBV9,TRBJ2-3,CASSDGTSDTDTQYF,TGTGCCAGCAGCGATGGGACTAGCGACACAGATACGCAGTATTTT
-,-,TRBV5-1,TRBJ2-2,CASSLEGEAGAGELFF,TGCGCCAGCAGCTTGGAAGGTGAGGCGGGCGCCGGGGAGCTGTTTTTT
once,-,TRBV9,TRBJ1-2,CASSVETATNYGYTF,TGTGCCAGCAGCGTAGAGACAGCCACTAACTATGGCTACACCTTC
-,TRBD1,TRBV4-1,TRBJ1-4,CASSHLGGQGDATNEKLFF,TGCGCCAGCAGCCATCTAGGGGGCCAGGGGGATGCAACTAATGAAAAACTGTTTTTT
-,TRBD2,TRBV5-4,TRBJ2-7,CASSLEGLADSYEQYF,TGTGCCAGCAGCTTGGAGGGACTAGCTGATTCCTACGAGCAGTACTTC
-,TRBD1,TRBV7-9,TRBJ2-1,CASSLVPQGADNEQFF,TGTGCCAGCAGCTTAGTTCCACAGGGGGCGGATAATGAGCAGTTCTTC
-,TRBD2,TRBV6-5,TRBJ2-7,CASSYSPAGVSYEQYF,TGTGCCAGCAGTTACTCCCCCGCGGGAGTGTCCTACGAGCAGTACTTC
-,TRBD1,TRBV7-9,TRBJ1-5,CASGTDQPQHF,TGTGCCAGCGGGACAGATCAGCCCCAGCATTTT
-,-,TRBV4-3,TRBJ2-6,CASSPSGGGREGSGANVLTF,TGCGCCAGCAGCCCCAGCGGCGGGGGCAGGGAGGGCTCTGGGGCCAACGTCCTGACTTTC
-,-,TRBV28,TRBJ1-2,CASRTRENGYTF,TGTGCCAGCAGAACGAGGGAGAATGGCTACACCTTC
-,TRBD2,TRBV13,TRBJ2-7,CASSSGLAVYEQYF,TGTGCCAGCAGCTCCGGACTAGCGGTATACGAGCAGTACTTC